The 8 T cell receptor beta chains below come from one sample, sequenced in a study of patients and donors after allogeneic stem cell transplantation. TCRdb re-called the RT-PCR reads with MiXCR, one entry per CDR3 protein. The sample consists of 800,000 to 1,000,000 distinct CDR3 sequences, roughly 18% of them appearing once. Sequencing used blood, either unsorted or a sorted T cell fraction (not recorded which). The receptors shown here come from a human donor who was either an allogeneic HSCT recipient or a stem cell or donor lymphocyte infusion donor (not recorded which). It is not recorded whose cells these are; they may come from a transplant donor.

This clonotype was counted only a few times. This chain connects TRBV3-1 to TRBJ2-7; D is ambiguous. In germline, CDR1 is LGHDT, CDR2 YNNKEL (reference sequence). The CDR3 covers 11 residues. V was cut by 1 base and J by 5 bases, with 3 bases left in between. The CDR3 is CASSQAHEQYF. As DNA, the CDR3 is TGTGCCAGCAGCCAAGCCCACGAGCAGTACTTC.

This clonotype was counted only a few times. The V call is TRBV12-3 or TRBV12-4, the J call TRBJ2-5; the match to TRBD2 covers 10 bases. After removal of 7 bases from V and 2 bases from J, the junction contained 7 bases not matched to a gene. CDR3 length: 15 amino acids. For the CDR3, the DNA is TGTGCCAGCACCGCTAGCGGGAGAACTCAAGAGACCCAGTACTTC. As protein: CASTASGRTQETQYF.

This clonotype appeared a few times. The chain links TRBV7-3 to TRBJ2-3; D remains unclear. The CDR3 has 15 residues. Trimming cost V 2 bases and J 2 bases, with 11 bases left between them. Germline CDR1 is SGHTA and CDR2 is FQGTGA. The CDR3, as DNA: TGTGCCAGCAGCTTAGGGGTAACGACCACAGATACGCAGTATTTT. This codes for CASSLGVTTTDTQYF.

The rearrangement uses TRBV12-3 or TRBV12-4 and TRBJ2-1, with 8 bases aligning to TRBD2. The V segment lost 6 bases and the J segment 4 bases; nucleotides outside the gene matches: 8. CDR3 size: 15 residues. The CDR3 loop is CASRPPGTRYNEQFF. CDR3 in DNA: TGTGCCAGCAGGCCTCCCGGGACTAGATACAATGAGCAGTTCTTC.

This sequence joins TRBV7-9 and TRBJ2-7; maybe TRBD2 (5 bases). The CDR3 contains 15 residues. Trimming removed 5 bases at V and 4 bases at J, with 18 bases between. CDR1 is SEHNR and CDR2 is FQNEAQ in the germline V gene (reference sequence). The CDR3 region is CASSDPGIERYEQYF. CDR3 bases: TGTGCCAGCAGCGACCCGGGAATCGAGAGGTACGAGCAGTACTTC.

The table lists this clonotype with a few counts. The chain combines TRBV20-1 with TRBJ2-7; D perhaps matches TRBD2 (6 bases). CDR3 length equals 14 residues. V was cut by 3 bases and J by 5 bases, with 17 bases left in between. Germline lookup yields CDR1 DFQATT and CDR2 SNEGSKA (reference sequence). The CDR3 reads CSARWGVLGNEQYF. Here the CDR3 DNA reads TGCAGTGCTAGGTGGGGGGTGTTGGGGAACGAGCAGTACTTC.

This clonotype has just a few counts. The gene calls are TRBV20-1 and TRBJ2-5; D unclear. This CDR3 is 15 amino acids long. V was cut by 0 bases and J by 5 bases, with 16 bases left in between. Germline V lookup: CDR1 DFQATT, CDR2 SNEGSKA (reference sequence). CDR3 DNA sequence: TGCAGTGCTAGAGATCTGAGGACGGTCCGGGAGACCCAGTACTTC. Its protein product is CSARDLRTVRETQYF.

The chain recombines TRBV5-6 with TRBJ1-5; 10 bases fit TRBD1. Germline values: CDR1 SGHDT, CDR2 YYEEEE. The CDR3 length is 15 residues. Trimming removed 2 bases from V and 5 bases from J; junction bases left unmatched: 4. CDR3 sequence reads: CASSLLTGGDQPQHF. CDR3 coding DNA: TGTGCCAGCAGCTTACTGACAGGGGGCGATCAGCCCCAGCATTTT.